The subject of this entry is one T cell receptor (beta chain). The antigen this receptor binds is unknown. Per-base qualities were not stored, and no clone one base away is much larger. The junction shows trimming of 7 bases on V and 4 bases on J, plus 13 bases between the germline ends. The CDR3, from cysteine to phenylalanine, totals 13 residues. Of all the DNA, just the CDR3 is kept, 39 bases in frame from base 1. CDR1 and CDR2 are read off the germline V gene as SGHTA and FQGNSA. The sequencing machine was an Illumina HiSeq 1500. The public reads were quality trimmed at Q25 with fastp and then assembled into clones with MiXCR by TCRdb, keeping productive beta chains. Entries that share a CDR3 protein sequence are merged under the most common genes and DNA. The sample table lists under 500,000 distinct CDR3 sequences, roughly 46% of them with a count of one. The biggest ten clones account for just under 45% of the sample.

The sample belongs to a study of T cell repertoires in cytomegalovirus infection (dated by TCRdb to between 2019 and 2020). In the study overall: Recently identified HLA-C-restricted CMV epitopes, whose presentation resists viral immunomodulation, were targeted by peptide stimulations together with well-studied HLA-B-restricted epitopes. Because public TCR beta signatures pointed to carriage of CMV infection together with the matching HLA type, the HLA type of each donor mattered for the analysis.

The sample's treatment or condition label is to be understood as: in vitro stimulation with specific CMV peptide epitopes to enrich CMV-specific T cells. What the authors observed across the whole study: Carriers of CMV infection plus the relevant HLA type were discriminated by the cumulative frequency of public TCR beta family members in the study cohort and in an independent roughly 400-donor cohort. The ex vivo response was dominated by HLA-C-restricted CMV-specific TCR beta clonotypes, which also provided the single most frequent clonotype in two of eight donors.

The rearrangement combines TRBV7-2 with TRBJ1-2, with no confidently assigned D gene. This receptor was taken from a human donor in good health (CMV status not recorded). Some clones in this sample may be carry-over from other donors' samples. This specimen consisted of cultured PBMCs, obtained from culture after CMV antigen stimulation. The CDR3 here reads CASTAGISYGYTF. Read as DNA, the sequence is TGTGCCAGCACCGCGGGGATCAGCTATGGCTACACCTTC.